This TCR beta chain was sequenced during a study of cytomegalovirus exposure and HLA in healthy donors. As for the study in general: Earlier, some 170 million T cells were analyzed, and fewer than 120 million unique TCR beta sequences were found among them. Samples from HLA-typed donors yielded approximately 80 million unique TCRs in an early data release.

This CDR3 spans 17 amino acids. The germline V gene has CDR1 MGHDK and CDR2 SYGVNS. Trimming removed 0 bases at V and 0 bases at J, with 12 bases between. The study ran its PCR with 60 Vbeta and 13 Jbeta primers. Sequencing was performed with immunoSEQ multiplex PCR; in TCRdb, only in-frame clones are kept and a portion is missing. Counted here are about 130,000 clones, 76% occurring once; the ten biggest clones make up roughly 2%. Study-wide results and caveats: Among immune exposure information, only CMV serostatus was available. Across HLA loci, a later analysis found differing TCR association rates, with DRB1 most and HLA-C fewest.

In the case of this clone: No antigen is known for it.

This sequence originates from a man aged 45 to 65 in good health and CMV-seronegative. The gene calls are TRBV25-1 and TRBJ2-1; D perhaps matches TRBD2 (6 bases). The material sequenced was PBMCs. The CDR3: CASSEYAGSSSYNEQFF. The CDR3 nucleotides read TGTGCCAGCAGTGAATACGCGGGGTCTAGCTCCTACAATGAGCAGTTCTTC.